These 15 T cell receptor beta chains came from one sample sequenced in a study of monozygotic twins with cystic fibrosis. The table came from immunoSEQ multiplex PCR; TCRdb's copy has only in-frame clones and leaves some out. The sample records some 30,000 clones, more than 90% being singletons. Sequenced material: blood. The receptors were sampled from a girl under 10 years old with cystic fibrosis.

The chain joins TRBV13 to TRBJ1-1, with TRBD1 as a possible D gene (6 bases). V was clipped by 1 base and J by 8 bases, with 14 bases between them. Germline CDR1 reads PRHDT; CDR2 reads FYEKMQ (reference sequence). This CDR3 region has 14 residues. The CDR3 here is CASSLARGSLEAFF. The CDR3 nucleotides read TGTGCCAGCAGCTTAGCTAGGGGGTCTCTCGAAGCTTTCTTT.

The rearrangement links TRBV20-1 to TRBJ2-7; the D is unclear. V lost 5 bases to trimming and J lost 3 bases, with 8 bases between them. This CDR3 has 11 amino acids. Germline CDR1 reads DFQATT; CDR2 reads SNEGSKA (reference sequence). Here the CDR3 DNA reads TGCAGTGCTCTGGACGGCTACGAGCAGTACTTC. Translated: CSALDGYEQYF.

The rearrangement uses TRBV30 and TRBJ1-2; 8 positions agree with TRBD1. The CDR3 runs 12 residues. V lost 2 bases to trimming and J lost 6 bases; unmatched junction nucleotides: 2. CDR1 is GTSNPN and CDR2 is SVGIG in the germline V gene (reference sequence). CDR3 in amino acids: CAWSSGGDGYTF. The CDR3 nucleotides read TGTGCCTGGAGTTCAGGGGGCGATGGCTACACCTTC.

The chain carries TRBV7-4 and TRBJ1-1; 7 nucleotides match TRBD1. The CDR3 totals 15 residues. V was clipped by 4 bases and J by 3 bases; unmatched bases: 8. CDR1 is SGHVT, CDR2 SQSDAQ, per germline. CDR3 nucleotide sequence: TGTGCCAGCAGCTCTCGGGACAGATCAGACACTGAAGCTTTCTTT. Translation gives CASSSRDRSDTEAFF.

The chain uses TRBV19 and TRBJ2-5, with 8 bases identical to TRBD2. From germline, CDR1 is LNHDA and CDR2 SQIVND (reference sequence). V gave up 3 bases and J gave up 3 bases; unmatched junction bases: 12. This CDR3 is built from 17 residues. For the CDR3, the DNA is TGTGCCAGTAGTATCGGCCTAGCGGGCCGGGGGGAAGAGACCCAGTACTTC. It yields the protein CASSIGLAGRGEETQYF.

V usage is TRBV29-1 and J usage is TRBJ2-7, with TRBD1 identical over 10 bases. Losses at the gene ends were 7 bases for V and 3 bases for J; bases not matched to a gene: 6. This CDR3 is built from 13 residues. Germline CDR1 is SQVTM and CDR2 is ANQGSEA. CDR3 DNA: TGCAGCGCCTTCCGGGACAGGGGCTACGAGCAGTACTTC. It specifies CSAFRDRGYEQYF.

The chain is built from TRBV6-5 and TRBJ1-2; no reliable D call. The germline V and J ends were trimmed by 2 bases and 0 bases, with 13 bases remaining between them. CDR3 length: 16 residues. Germline V gene data show CDR1 as MNHEY and CDR2 as SVGAGI. CDR3 region: CASSYTARAANYGYTF. Here the CDR3 DNA reads TGTGCCAGCAGTTACACCGCTAGGGCAGCTAACTATGGCTACACCTTC.

Comments on this clone: The junction departs from the called germline gene at one end, perhaps through a read error. CDR3 protein: CASSPVGDKNHF. The CDR3, as DNA: TGCGCCAGCAGCCCTGTAGGGGACAAAAATCACTTC. The rearrangement links TRBV5-1 to TRBJ2-5; a possible D gene is TRBD1 (6 bases). The CDR3 contains 12 residues. The germline CDR1 and CDR2 sequences are SGHRS and YFSETQ.

The chain carries TRBV30 and TRBJ1-2; TRBD1 is a possible D gene (5 bases). Germline V gene sequence: CDR1 GTSNPN, CDR2 SVGIG (reference sequence). The CDR3 extends over 13 amino acids. The germline V and J ends were trimmed by 8 bases and 8 bases, with 21 bases remaining between them. The CDR3 coding sequence is TGTGCCACGAACCCCCTCTTAAGGGGAGGCTACACCTTC. Translating gives CATNPLLRGGYTF.

The chain is built from TRBV7-9 and TRBJ1-3; perhaps TRBD1 as D (5 bases). The germline V gene encodes CDR1 SEHNR and CDR2 FQNEAQ (reference sequence). The CDR3 consists of 17 residues. Deletions cut 5 bases from V and 2 bases from J, with 19 bases between. DNA for the CDR3: TGTGCCAGCAGCGCGATATCGTCAGGAGGGGCTGGAAACACCATATATTTT. Its protein is CASSAISSGGAGNTIYF.

The chain employs TRBV19 and TRBJ2-5; 11 nucleotides agree with TRBD1. V was pared by 3 bases and J by 4 bases, with 7 bases of the junction left unmatched. Germline loops: CDR1 LNHDA, CDR2 SQIVND (reference sequence). The CDR3 totals 16 residues. CDR3 sequence: CASSMGTGGEGETQYF. For the CDR3, the DNA is TGTGCCAGTAGTATGGGGACAGGGGGTGAAGGAGAGACCCAGTACTTC. The whole variable domain, remainder taken from reference TRBV19 and TRBJ2-5, is DGGITQSPKYLFRKEGQNVTLSCEQNLNHDAMYWYRQDPGQGLRLIYYSQIVNDFQKGDIAEGYSVSREKKESFPLTVTSAQKNPTAFYLCASSMGTGGEGETQYFGPGTRLLVL.

The gene calls are TRBV7-6 and TRBJ2-1, with D possibly TRBD2 on 5 matching bases. This CDR3 spans 18 amino acids. Trimming took 1 base from V and 0 from J, leaving 16 bases between them. CDR1 and CDR2 from the germline V gene are SGHVS and FNYEAQ. This chain's CDR3 is CASSLGAEPGSSYNEQFF. CDR3 DNA sequence: TGTGCCAGCAGCTTAGGGGCGGAGCCGGGAAGCTCCTACAATGAGCAGTTCTTC.

The gene calls are TRBV30 and TRBJ1-3; 7 bases fit TRBD1. The ends lost 0 bases at V and 2 bases at J; junction bases unmatched: 16. The CDR3 contains 19 residues. Germline loops: CDR1 GTSNPN, CDR2 SVGIG (reference sequence). In DNA form, the CDR3 reads TGTGCCTGGAGTGTAGCGGGGGGGAATGACAGGGATACTGGAAACACCATATATTTT. Protein sequence: CAWSVAGGNDRDTGNTIYF.

The CDR3 bases are TGTGCCAGCAGGGACAGCCAGTCGGGCAATCAGCCCCAGCATTTT. Translated: CASRDSQSGNQPQHF. This chain links TRBV6-1 with TRBJ1-5, with D tentatively TRBD1 (6 bases). The CDR3 contains 15 residues. Germline V gene lookup returns CDR1 MNHNS and CDR2 SASEGT. With 6 bases removed from V and 2 bases from J, the gap between germline ends came to 14 bases.

The chain combines TRBV18 with TRBJ1-1, with 7 bases identical to TRBD1. The CDR3 covers 13 residues. The trim removed 6 bases at V and 3 bases at J, leaving 4 bases unmatched. CDR1 and CDR2 (germline): KGHSH, LQKENI. CDR3 bases: TGTGCCAGCTCGGGACAGAGGGACACTGAAGCTTTCTTT. It specifies CASSGQRDTEAFF.